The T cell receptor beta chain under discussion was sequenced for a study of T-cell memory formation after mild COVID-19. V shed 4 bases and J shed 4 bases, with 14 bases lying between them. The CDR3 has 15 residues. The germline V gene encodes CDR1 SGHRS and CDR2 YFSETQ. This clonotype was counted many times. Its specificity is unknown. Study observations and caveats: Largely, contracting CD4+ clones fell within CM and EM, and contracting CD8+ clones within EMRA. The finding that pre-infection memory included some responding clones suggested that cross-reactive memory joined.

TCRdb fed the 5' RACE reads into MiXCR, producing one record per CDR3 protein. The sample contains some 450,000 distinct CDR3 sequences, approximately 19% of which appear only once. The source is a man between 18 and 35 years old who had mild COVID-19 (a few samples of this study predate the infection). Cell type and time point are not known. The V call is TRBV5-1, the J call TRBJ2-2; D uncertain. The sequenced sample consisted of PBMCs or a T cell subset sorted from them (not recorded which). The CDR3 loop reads CASSPSHRVTGELFF. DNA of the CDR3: TGCGCCAGCAGCCCTTCGCACCGAGTCACCGGGGAGCTGTTTTTT.